Listed below are T cell receptor beta chains from one sample, sequenced in a study of T-cell memory formation after mild COVID-19. Each CDR3 protein is one row after TCRdb ran MiXCR on the 5' RACE reads. There are fewer than 50,000 distinct CDR3 sequences in the sample; 12% occur only once, and around 24% lies in the top ten. The source material was PBMCs or a T cell subset sorted from them (not recorded which). The source of these receptors is a young man who had mild COVID-19 (a few samples of this study predate the infection). Cell type and time point are not known. The CDR3 runs from the conserved cysteine through the conserved F or W. A D gene is named only where the DNA matches it firmly. A clone size is listed for some rows: how often the clone was seen (once, few, many), or a class if it is expanded.

v_call	clone_size	j_call	d_call	cdr3_nt	cdr3_aa
TRBV12-3/TRBV12-4	few	TRBJ1-1	.	TGTGCCAGCAGCACCCTGGACGGGACGGCTTTCTTT	CASSTLDGTAFF
TRBV20-1	few	TRBJ2-1	.	TGCAGTGCTAGATGGCCGAGGGCTTCCTACAATGAGCAGTTCTTC	CSARWPRASYNEQFF
TRBV20-1	many	TRBJ2-2	.	TGCAGTGCTAGAGATGGAGGGCGTGCGAACACCGGGGAGCTGTTTTTT	CSARDGGRANTGELFF
TRBV15	many	TRBJ2-5	.	TGTGCCACCAGCAGAGAACCAAAAGAGACCCAGTACTTC	CATSREPKETQYF
TRBV6-2/TRBV6-3	few	TRBJ2-7	.	TGTGCCGCAGGGAGGAGGGTCTACGAGCAGTACTTC	CAAGRRVYEQYF
TRBV6-5	many	TRBJ2-2	.	TGTGCCAGCAGTCCTGGGTCCGGGAGACGGAACACCGGGGAGCTGTTTTTT	CASSPGSGRRNTGELFF
TRBV5-5	many	TRBJ2-5	.	TGTGCCAGCAGCTACAACTGGGCCCCCCGAGGTGGCCAGTACTTC	CASSYNWAPRGGQYF
TRBV5-1	many	TRBJ2-7	.	TGCGCCAGCAGCTTGGTACAGGTTCGGCCCTACGAGCAGTACTTC	CASSLVQVRPYEQYF
TRBV7-2	.	TRBJ1-5	.	TGTGCCAGCAGCTCCGACATGGATCAGCCCCAGCATTTT	CASSSDMDQPQHF
TRBV3-1	many	TRBJ1-1	.	.	CASSPLRAGGEAFF
TRBV29-1	many	TRBJ2-3	.	TGCAGCGTTGAGTTCCCGACCACTTATTTT	CSVEFPTTYF
TRBV7-9	many	TRBJ2-7	.	TGTGCCAGCGCCCTCTCTGCAGTCTCCTACGAGCAGTACTTC	CASALSAVSYEQYF
TRBV20-1	.	TRBJ1-2	.	TGCAGTGCTAGAGGGAGGTATTTTTATGGCTACACCTTC	CSARGRYFYGYTF
TRBV18	.	TRBJ2-5	.	TGTGCCAGCACTCAGCCGGGAAACCAACAAGAGACCCAGTACTTC	CASTQPGNQQETQYF
TRBV7-3	many	TRBJ2-1	.	TGTGCCAGCAGCCGGGGCGGCTCCTACAATGAGCAGTTCTTC	CASSRGGSYNEQFF
TRBV9	.	TRBJ2-2	TRBD1	TGTGCCAGCAGCGTGCGACAGGGGGCGACCGGGGAGCTGTTTTTT	CASSVRQGATGELFF
TRBV10-3	many	TRBJ2-3	.	TGTGCCATCAAGGGTAGACTAGAGTTCACAGATACGCAGTATTTT	CAIKGRLEFTDTQYF
TRBV11-2	many	TRBJ2-3	TRBD2	TGTGCCAGCAGCTTAGATATAGCGGGGGCCGGAGGGACAGATACGCAGTATTTT	CASSLDIAGAGGTDTQYF
TRBV19	.	TRBJ2-5	.	TGTGCCAGTAGTATAGGGGACGGGTACCAAGAGACCCAGTACTTC	CASSIGDGYQETQYF
TRBV7-3	.	TRBJ2-1	TRBD2	TGTGCCAGCAGCTTAACTGGCGGGGGCTACAATGAGCAGTTCTTC	CASSLTGGGYNEQFF
TRBV20-1	many	TRBJ2-3	.	TGCAGTGGGCATGATGCAGGCGATACGCAGTATTTT	CSGHDAGDTQYF
TRBV7-9	few	TRBJ2-5	TRBD2	TGTGCCAGCAGGGAGGGACTAGCCGACCAAGAGACCCAGTACTTC	CASREGLADQETQYF
TRBV11-2	.	TRBJ2-5	.	TGTGCCAGCAGCTTAGGAAGGCAGATCGGGACCCAGTACTTC	CASSLGRQIGTQYF
TRBV7-3	.	TRBJ1-2	TRBD1	TGTGCCAGCAGCTCCACCCAGGGGGGAGGCGGCTACACCTTC	CASSSTQGGGGYTF
TRBV18	many	TRBJ2-5	.	TGTGCCAGCTCACCGACCGGGTACCAAGAGACCCAGTACTTC	CASSPTGYQETQYF
TRBV24-1	.	TRBJ2-4	.	TGTGCCACCAGTGACGATAGGGACATTCAGTACTTC	CATSDDRDIQYF
TRBV4-2	.	TRBJ2-5	.	TGTGCCAGCAGCCAAGGTGGGGGCCAGATCCAAGAGACCCAGTACTTC	CASSQGGGQIQETQYF
TRBV3-1	.	TRBJ2-2	TRBD1	TGTGCCAGCAGCCCCTCGACAGGGTTCGGCACCGGGGAGCTGTTTTTT	CASSPSTGFGTGELFF
TRBV11-2	.	TRBJ1-1	.	TGTGCCAGCAGCCCGGGCCGTGGGAACACTGAAGCTTTCTTT	CASSPGRGNTEAFF
TRBV7-3	.	TRBJ1-2	.	TGTGCCAGCAGCCCAATAGGGGCTAACTATGGCTACACCTTC	CASSPIGANYGYTF
TRBV5-5	few	TRBJ2-3	.	TGTGCCAGCAGCGACGGGACGGAAGCTGATACGCAGTATTTT	CASSDGTEADTQYF
TRBV5-1	medium-sized	TRBJ2-3	.	TGCGCCAGCAGCTTGGAGGGGCAAAGCGCAGATACGCAGTATTTT	CASSLEGQSADTQYF
TRBV12-3/TRBV12-4	.	TRBJ1-5	.	TGTGCCAGCAGCCTCGACAGGAGCAATCAGCCCCAGCATTTT	CASSLDRSNQPQHF
TRBV3-1	many	TRBJ2-2	.	TGTGCCAGCAGTCGAGGGTCCGGCACCGGGGAGCTGTTTTTT	CASSRGSGTGELFF
TRBV6-5	.	TRBJ2-3	TRBD1	TGTGCCAGCAGTTACTCGTTGACAGGGAGCACAGATACGCAGTATTTT	CASSYSLTGSTDTQYF
TRBV12-3/TRBV12-4	.	TRBJ2-3	TRBD2	TGTGCCAGCAGTTTAGAACTAGCGGGGGGAGATACGCAGTATTTT	CASSLELAGGDTQYF
TRBV2	many	TRBJ2-2	.	TGTGCCAGCAGGCAGCGTTTGGGTAGGAACACCGGGGAGCTGTTTTTT	CASRQRLGRNTGELFF
TRBV13	many	TRBJ2-7	.	TGTGCCAGCAGCCGCCGGGACACAGGGTTCTACGAGCAGTACTTC	CASSRRDTGFYEQYF
TRBV20-1	few	TRBJ1-2	TRBD1	TGCAGTGCTACCCTACTTCAGACAGGGCGTGGGAACTATGGCTACACCTTC	CSATLLQTGRGNYGYTF
TRBV7-9	many	TRBJ2-3	.	TGTGCCAGCAGCTTAGCCACCCACACAGATACGCAGTATTTT	CASSLATHTDTQYF
TRBV6-2/TRBV6-3	few	TRBJ2-6	.	TGTGCCAGCAGGACGGCCGGGGCCAACGTCCTGACTTTC	CASRTAGANVLTF
TRBV7-2	.	TRBJ2-5	.	TGTGCCAGCAGCCGAGACGTTTTGACCCAGTACTTC	CASSRDVLTQYF
TRBV7-9	.	TRBJ2-3	TRBD2	TGTGCCAGCAGCTTCGCTAGACTAGCGGGGTCGGTAGATACGCAGTATTTT	CASSFARLAGSVDTQYF
TRBV7-9	.	TRBJ2-1	.	TGTGCCAGCAGCTTAGAGGTACAGAAGCGATACAATGAGCTGTTCTTC	CASSLEVQKRYNELFF
TRBV4-1	.	TRBJ1-1	.	TGCGCCAGCAGTGGACCGACAAAAGGGACTGAAGCTTTCTTT	CASSGPTKGTEAFF
TRBV24-1	few	TRBJ2-1	TRBD1	TGTGCCACCAGTGACCCGGGACAGGGTGCCAATGAGCAGTTCTTC	CATSDPGQGANEQFF
TRBV12-3/TRBV12-4	few	TRBJ1-6	TRBD1	TGTGCCAGCAGTTTTGGAACAGGGGGCCTTTCACCCCTCCACTTT	CASSFGTGGLSPLHF